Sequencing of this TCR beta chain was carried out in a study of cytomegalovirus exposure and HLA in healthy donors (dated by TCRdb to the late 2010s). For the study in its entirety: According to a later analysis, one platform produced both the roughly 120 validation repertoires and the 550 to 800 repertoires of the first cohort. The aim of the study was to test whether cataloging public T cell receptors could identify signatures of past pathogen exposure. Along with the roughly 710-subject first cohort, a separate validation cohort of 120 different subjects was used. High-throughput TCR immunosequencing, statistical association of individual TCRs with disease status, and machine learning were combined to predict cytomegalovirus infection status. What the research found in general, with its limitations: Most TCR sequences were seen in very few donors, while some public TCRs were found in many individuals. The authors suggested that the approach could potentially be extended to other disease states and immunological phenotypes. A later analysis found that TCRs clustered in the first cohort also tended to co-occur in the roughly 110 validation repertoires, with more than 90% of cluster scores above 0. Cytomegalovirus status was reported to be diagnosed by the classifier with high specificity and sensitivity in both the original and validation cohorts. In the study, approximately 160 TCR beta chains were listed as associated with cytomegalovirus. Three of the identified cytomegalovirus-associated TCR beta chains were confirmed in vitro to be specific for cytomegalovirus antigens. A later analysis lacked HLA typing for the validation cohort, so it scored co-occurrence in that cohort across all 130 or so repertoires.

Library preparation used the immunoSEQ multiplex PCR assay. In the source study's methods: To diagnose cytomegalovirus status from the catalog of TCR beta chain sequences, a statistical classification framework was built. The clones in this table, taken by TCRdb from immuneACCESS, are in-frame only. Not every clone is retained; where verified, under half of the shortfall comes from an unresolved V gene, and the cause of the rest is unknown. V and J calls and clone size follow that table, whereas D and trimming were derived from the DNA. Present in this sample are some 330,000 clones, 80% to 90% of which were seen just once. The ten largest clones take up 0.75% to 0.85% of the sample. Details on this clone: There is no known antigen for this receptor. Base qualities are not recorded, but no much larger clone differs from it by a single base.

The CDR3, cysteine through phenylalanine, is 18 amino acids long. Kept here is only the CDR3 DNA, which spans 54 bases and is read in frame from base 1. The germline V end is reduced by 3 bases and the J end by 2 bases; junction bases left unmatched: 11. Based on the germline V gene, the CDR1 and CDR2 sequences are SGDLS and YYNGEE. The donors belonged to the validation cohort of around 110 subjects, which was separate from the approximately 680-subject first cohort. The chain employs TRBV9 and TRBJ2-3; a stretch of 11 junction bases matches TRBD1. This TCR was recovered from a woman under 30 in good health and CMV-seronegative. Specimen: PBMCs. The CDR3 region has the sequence CASSEVSGTGGYTDTQYF. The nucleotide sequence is TGTGCCAGCAGCGAGGTATCAGGGACAGGGGGTTACACAGATACGCAGTATTTT.